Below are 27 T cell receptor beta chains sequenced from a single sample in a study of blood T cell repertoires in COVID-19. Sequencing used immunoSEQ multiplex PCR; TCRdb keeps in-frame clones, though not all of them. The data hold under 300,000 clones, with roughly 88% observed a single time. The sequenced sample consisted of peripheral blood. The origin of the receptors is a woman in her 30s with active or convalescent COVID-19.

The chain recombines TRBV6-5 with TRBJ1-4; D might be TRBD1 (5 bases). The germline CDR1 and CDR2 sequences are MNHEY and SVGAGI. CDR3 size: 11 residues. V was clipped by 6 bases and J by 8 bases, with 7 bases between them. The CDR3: CASSPGEKLFF. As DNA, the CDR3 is TGTGCCAGCAGCCCAGGGGAAAAACTGTTTTTT.

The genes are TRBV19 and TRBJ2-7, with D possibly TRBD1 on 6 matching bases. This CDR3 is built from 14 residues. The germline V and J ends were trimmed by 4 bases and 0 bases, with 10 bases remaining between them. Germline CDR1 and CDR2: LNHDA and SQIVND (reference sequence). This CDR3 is CASSNHRVSYEQYF. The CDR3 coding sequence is TGTGCCAGTAGTAACCACAGGGTCTCCTACGAGCAGTACTTC.

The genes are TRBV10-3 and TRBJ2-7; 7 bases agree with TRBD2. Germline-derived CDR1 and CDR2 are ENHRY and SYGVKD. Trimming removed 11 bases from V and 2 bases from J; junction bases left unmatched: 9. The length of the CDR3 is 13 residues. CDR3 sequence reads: CAAGTTTTYEQYF. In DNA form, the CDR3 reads TGTGCCGCTGGGACTACAACTACCTACGAGCAGTACTTC.

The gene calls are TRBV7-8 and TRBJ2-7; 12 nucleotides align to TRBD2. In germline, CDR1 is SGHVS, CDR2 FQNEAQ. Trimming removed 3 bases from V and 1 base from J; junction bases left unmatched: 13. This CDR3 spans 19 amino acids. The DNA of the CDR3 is TGTGCCAGCAGCTTGGGGCAGCTAGCGGGGGGGGCGGCATCCTACGAGCAGTACTTC. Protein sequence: CASSLGQLAGGAASYEQYF.

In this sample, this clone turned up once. CDR3 region: CASSVIMNTEAFF. The CDR3 coding sequence is TGTGCCAGCAGTGTTATTATGAACACTGAAGCTTTCTTT. The chain uses TRBV2 and TRBJ1-1; D gene unclear. The CDR3 extends over 13 amino acids. Germline V gene data show CDR1 as SNHLY and CDR2 as FYNNEI. Trimming removed 4 bases from V and 0 bases from J, with 6 bases in between.

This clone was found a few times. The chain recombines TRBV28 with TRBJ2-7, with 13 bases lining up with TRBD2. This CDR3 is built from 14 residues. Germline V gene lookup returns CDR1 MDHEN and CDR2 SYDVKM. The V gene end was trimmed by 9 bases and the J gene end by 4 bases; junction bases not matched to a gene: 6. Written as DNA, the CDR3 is TGTGCCAGTGGTCCGGGACTAGCGGGGTACGAGCAGTACTTC. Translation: CASGPGLAGYEQYF.

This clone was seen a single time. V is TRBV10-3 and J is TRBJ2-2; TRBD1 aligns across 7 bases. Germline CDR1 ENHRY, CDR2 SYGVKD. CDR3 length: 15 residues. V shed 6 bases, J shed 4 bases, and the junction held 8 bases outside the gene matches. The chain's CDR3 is CAIRGTEAVTGELFF. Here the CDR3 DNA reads TGTGCCATCAGAGGGACAGAGGCGGTCACCGGGGAGCTGTTTTTT.

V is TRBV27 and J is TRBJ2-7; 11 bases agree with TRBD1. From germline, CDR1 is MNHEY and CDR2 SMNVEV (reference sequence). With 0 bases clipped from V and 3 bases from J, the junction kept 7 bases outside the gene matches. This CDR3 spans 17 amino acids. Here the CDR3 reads CASSLSGTGTGGYEQYF. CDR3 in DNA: TGTGCCAGCAGTTTATCGGGAACCGGGACAGGGGGCTACGAGCAGTACTTC.

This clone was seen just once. The CDR3 sequence: CASSFRGLATLHF. DNA of the CDR3: TGTGCCAGCAGTTTCCGTGGGCTCGCGACCCTCCACTTT. The rearrangement joins TRBV28 to TRBJ1-6; no clear D. The germline CDR1 and CDR2 sequences are MDHEN and SYDVKM. Trimming cost V 3 bases and J 14 bases, with 14 bases left between them. The CDR3 has 13 residues.

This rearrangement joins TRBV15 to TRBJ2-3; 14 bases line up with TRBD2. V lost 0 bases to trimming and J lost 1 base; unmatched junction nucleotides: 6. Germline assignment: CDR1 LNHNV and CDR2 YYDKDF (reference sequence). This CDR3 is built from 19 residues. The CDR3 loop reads CATSREGTSGGVGTDTQYF. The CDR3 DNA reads TGTGCCACCAGCAGAGAGGGGACTAGCGGGGGCGTTGGCACAGATACGCAGTATTTT.

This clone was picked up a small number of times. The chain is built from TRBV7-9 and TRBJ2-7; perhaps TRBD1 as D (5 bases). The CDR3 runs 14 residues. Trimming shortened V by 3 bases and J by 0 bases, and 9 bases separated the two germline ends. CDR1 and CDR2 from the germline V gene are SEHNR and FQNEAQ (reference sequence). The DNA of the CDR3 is TGTGCCAGCAGCTTTCAGGGATCCTCCTACGAGCAGTACTTC. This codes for CASSFQGSSYEQYF.

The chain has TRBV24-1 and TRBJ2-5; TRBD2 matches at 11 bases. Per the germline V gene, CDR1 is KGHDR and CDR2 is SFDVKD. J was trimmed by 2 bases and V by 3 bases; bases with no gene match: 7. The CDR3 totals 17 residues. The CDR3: CATSDRNSGGEQETQYF. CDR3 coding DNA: TGTGCCACCAGTGATAGGAATAGCGGGGGGGAGCAAGAGACCCAGTACTTC.

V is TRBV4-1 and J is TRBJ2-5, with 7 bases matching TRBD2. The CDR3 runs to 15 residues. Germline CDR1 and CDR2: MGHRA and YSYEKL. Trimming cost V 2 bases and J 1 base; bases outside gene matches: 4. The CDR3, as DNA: TGCGCCAGCAGCCAACCCCCTAGCGGCCAAGAGACCCAGTACTTC. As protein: CASSQPPSGQETQYF.

CDR3 residues: CASSPRTSGGAGSYEQYF. CDR3 DNA: TGTGCCAGCAGCCCTCGGACTAGCGGGGGGGCCGGTAGCTACGAGCAGTACTTC. The chain has TRBV27 and TRBJ2-7; 15 bases agree with TRBD2. The CDR3 loop spans 18 amino acids. CDR1 and CDR2 from the germline V gene are MNHEY and SMNVEV (reference sequence). With V trimmed by 6 bases and J by 3 bases, 12 bases remained unmatched.

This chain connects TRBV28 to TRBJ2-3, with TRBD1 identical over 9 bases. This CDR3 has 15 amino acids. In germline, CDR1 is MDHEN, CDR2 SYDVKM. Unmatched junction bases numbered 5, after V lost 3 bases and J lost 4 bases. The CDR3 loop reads CASSFTRTGADTQYF. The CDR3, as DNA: TGTGCCAGCAGTTTTACCAGGACAGGGGCAGATACGCAGTATTTT.

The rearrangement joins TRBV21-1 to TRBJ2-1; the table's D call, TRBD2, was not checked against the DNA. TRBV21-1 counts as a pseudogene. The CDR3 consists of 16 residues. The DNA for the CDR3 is TGTGCCAGCAGCAAGGGACCCGGGACTCCGGTAACGCAGCAGTTCTTC. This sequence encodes CASSKGPGTPVTQQFF.

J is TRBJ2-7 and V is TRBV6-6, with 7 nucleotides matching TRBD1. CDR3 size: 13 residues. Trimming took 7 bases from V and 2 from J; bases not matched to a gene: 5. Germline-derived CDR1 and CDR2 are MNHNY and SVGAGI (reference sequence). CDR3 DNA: TGTGCCAGCACCGGGACAGAAACCTACGAGCAGTACTTC. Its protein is CASTGTETYEQYF.

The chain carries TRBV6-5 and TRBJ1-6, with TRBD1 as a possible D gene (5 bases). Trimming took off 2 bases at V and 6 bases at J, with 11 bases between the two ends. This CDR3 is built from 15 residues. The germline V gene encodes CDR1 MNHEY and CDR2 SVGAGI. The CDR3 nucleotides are TGTGCCAGCAGTTACCTTCACAGGCCTAATTCACCCCTCCACTTT. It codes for CASSYLHRPNSPLHF.

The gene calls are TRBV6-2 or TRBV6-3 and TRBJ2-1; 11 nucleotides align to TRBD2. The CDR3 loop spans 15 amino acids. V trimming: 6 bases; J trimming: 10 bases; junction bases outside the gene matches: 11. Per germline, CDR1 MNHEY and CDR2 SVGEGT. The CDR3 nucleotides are TGTGCCAGCAGCCCCCTAGCGGGGGGATCAAGGGAGCAGTTCTTC. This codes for CASSPLAGGSREQFF.

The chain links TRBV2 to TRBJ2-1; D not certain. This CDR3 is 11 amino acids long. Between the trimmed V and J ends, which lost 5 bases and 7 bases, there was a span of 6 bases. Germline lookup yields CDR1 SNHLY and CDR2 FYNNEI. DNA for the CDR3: TGTGCCAGCAGTCCCTTGAATGAGCAGTTCTTC. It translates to CASSPLNEQFF.

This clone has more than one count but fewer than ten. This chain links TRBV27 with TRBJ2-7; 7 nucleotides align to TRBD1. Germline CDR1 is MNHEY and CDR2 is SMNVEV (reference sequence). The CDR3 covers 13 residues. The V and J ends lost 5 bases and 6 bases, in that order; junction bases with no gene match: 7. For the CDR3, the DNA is TGTGCCAGCAGTCGACAGGGAATCCTCGAGCAGTACTTC. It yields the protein CASSRQGILEQYF.

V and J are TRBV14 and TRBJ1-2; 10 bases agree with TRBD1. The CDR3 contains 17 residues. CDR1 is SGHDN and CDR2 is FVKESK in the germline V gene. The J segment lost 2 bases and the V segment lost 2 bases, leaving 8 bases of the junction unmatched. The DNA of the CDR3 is TGTGCCAGCAGCCAAAGGGGACAGGGGCTATTCAACTATGGCTACACCTTC. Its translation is CASSQRGQGLFNYGYTF.

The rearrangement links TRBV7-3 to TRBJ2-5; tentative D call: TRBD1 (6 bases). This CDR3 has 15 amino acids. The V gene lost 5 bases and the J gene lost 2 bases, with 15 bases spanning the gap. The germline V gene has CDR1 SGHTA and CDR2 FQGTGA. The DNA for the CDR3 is TGTGCCAGCAGCCCAATAGGGGGACCTCAAGAGACCCAGTACTTC. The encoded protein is CASSPIGGPQETQYF.

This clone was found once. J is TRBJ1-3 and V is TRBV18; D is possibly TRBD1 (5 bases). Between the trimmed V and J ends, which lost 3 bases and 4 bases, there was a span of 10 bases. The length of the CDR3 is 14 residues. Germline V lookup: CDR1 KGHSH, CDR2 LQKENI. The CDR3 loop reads CASSPGQWGNTIYF. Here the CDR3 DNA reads TGTGCCAGCTCACCTGGACAATGGGGAAACACCATATATTTT.

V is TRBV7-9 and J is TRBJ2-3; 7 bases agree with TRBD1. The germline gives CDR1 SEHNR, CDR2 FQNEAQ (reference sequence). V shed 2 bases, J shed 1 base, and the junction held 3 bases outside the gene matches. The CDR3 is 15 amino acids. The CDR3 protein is CASSLSGQGTDTQYF. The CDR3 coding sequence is TGTGCCAGCAGCTTAAGTGGACAGGGCACAGATACGCAGTATTTT. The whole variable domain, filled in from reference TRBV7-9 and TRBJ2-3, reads DTGVSQNPRHKITKRGQNVTFRCDPISEHNRLYWYRQTLGQGPEFLTYFQNEAQLEKSRLLSDRFSAERPKGSFSTLEIQRTEQGDSAMYLCASSLSGQGTDTQYFGPGTRLTVL.

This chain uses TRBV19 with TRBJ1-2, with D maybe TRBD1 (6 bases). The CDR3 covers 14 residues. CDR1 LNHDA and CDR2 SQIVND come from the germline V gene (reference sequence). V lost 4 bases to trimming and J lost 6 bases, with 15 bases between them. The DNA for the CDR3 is TGTGCCAGTAGTACCTACAGGGTTCAGGATGGCTACACCTTC. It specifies CASSTYRVQDGYTF.

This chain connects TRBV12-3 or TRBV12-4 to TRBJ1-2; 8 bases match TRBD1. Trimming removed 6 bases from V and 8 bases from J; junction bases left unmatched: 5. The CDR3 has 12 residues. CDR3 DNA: TGTGCCAGCAGAAGGGGGACAGGAGGCTACACCTTC. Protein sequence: CASRRGTGGYTF.